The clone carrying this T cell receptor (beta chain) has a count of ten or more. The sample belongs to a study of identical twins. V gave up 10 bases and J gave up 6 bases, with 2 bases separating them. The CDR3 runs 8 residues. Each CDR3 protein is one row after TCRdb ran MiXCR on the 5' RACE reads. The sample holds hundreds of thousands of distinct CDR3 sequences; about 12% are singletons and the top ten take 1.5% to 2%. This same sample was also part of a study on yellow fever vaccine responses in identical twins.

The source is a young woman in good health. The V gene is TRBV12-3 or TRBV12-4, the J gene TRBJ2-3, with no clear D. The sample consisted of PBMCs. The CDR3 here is CATDTQYF. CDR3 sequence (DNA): TGTGCCACCGATACGCAGTATTTT.